These T cell receptor beta chains were read from a single sample in a study of shared clonotypes between healthy human individuals. Repertoires were generated with immunoSEQ multiplex PCR, while TCRdb's copy carries only in-frame clones and drops some. This table holds 1,500,000 or so clones, roughly 96% found once. The sequencing input was naive CD4+ T cells sorted from blood. The receptor set was obtained from a man aged 25-45 years in good health. Each CDR3 is given with its conserved first and last residue. A D gene is named only where the DNA matches it firmly. Not all rows give a size; the values are once, few, many and, for expanded clones, a class.

j_gene: TRBJ2-3
abundance: NA
len: 16
v_gene: TRBV4-1
d_gene: NA
CDR3aa: CASSQDLGLRTDTQYF
CDR3nt: TGCGCCAGCAGCCAAGATTTAGGACTTCGCACAGATACGCAGTATTTT

j_gene: TRBJ2-4
abundance: NA
len: 18
v_gene: TRBV30
d_gene: NA
CDR3aa: CAWSDDGRIAALKNIQYF
CDR3nt: TGTGCCTGGAGTGACGACGGACGCATCGCCGCCCTAAAAAACATTCAGTACTTC

j_gene: TRBJ2-2
abundance: NA
len: 13
v_gene: TRBV25-1
d_gene: NA
CDR3aa: CASMGSYAGELFF
CDR3nt: TGTGCCAGCATGGGATCGTACGCCGGGGAGCTGTTTTTT

j_gene: TRBJ1-2
abundance: NA
len: 14
v_gene: TRBV5-6
d_gene: NA
CDR3aa: CASSLIQINYGYTF
CDR3nt: TGTGCCAGCAGCTTGATACAGATAAACTATGGCTACACCTTC

j_gene: TRBJ2-5
abundance: NA
len: 12
v_gene: TRBV2
d_gene: NA
CDR3aa: CASSRQQETQYF
CDR3nt: TGTGCCAGCTCTCGTCAGCAAGAGACCCAGTACTTC

j_gene: TRBJ2-2
abundance: NA
len: 16
v_gene: TRBV18
d_gene: NA
CDR3aa: CASSATGATNTGELFF
CDR3nt: TGTGCCAGCTCAGCCACAGGCGCGACGAACACCGGGGAGCTGTTTTTT

j_gene: TRBJ2-4
abundance: NA
len: 14
v_gene: TRBV27
d_gene: TRBD1
CDR3aa: CASSPIDRDRGLIF
CDR3nt: TGTGCCAGCAGCCCAATAGACCGGGACAGGGGACTCATTTTC

j_gene: TRBJ1-1
abundance: NA
len: 13
v_gene: TRBV28
d_gene: NA
CDR3aa: CASSRQANTEAFF
CDR3nt: TGTGCCAGCAGTCGACAGGCGAACACTGAAGCTTTCTTT

j_gene: TRBJ2-1
abundance: NA
len: 13
v_gene: TRBV11-2
d_gene: TRBD2
CDR3aa: CASSLSREGTQFF
CDR3nt: TGTGCCAGCAGCTTATCACGGGAGGGGACGCAGTTCTTC

j_gene: TRBJ2-4
abundance: NA
len: 16
v_gene: TRBV25-1
d_gene: NA
CDR3aa: CASSPRQNLAKNIQYF
CDR3nt: TGTGCCAGCAGCCCAAGACAGAACCTAGCCAAAAACATTCAGTACTTC

j_gene: TRBJ2-5
abundance: NA
len: 14
v_gene: TRBV29-1
d_gene: TRBD1
CDR3aa: CSAGGQGYSETQYF
CDR3nt: TGCAGCGCCGGTGGACAGGGATACTCAGAGACCCAGTACTTC

j_gene: TRBJ1-4
abundance: NA
len: 15
v_gene: TRBV18
d_gene: NA
CDR3aa: CASSPLQGANEKLFF
CDR3nt: TGTGCCAGCTCACCACTACAGGGAGCTAATGAAAAACTGTTTTTT

j_gene: TRBJ1-3
abundance: NA
len: 14
v_gene: TRBV7-9
d_gene: NA
CDR3aa: CASSRTDSGNTIYF
CDR3nt: TGTGCCAGCAGCCGCACGGACTCTGGAAACACCATATATTTT

j_gene: TRBJ2-3
abundance: NA
len: 15
v_gene: TRBV5-1
d_gene: NA
CDR3aa: CASSLGASGTDTQYF
CDR3nt: TGCGCCAGCAGCTTGGGGGCTAGCGGCACAGATACGCAGTATTTT

j_gene: TRBJ1-1
abundance: NA
len: 13
v_gene: TRBV18
d_gene: NA
CDR3aa: CASSPLLGTEAFF
CDR3nt: TGTGCCAGCTCACCACTATTGGGGACTGAAGCTTTCTTT

j_gene: TRBJ2-6
abundance: NA
len: 16
v_gene: TRBV9
d_gene: TRBD1
CDR3aa: CASSEDRGPGANVLTF
CDR3nt: TGTGCCAGCAGCGAGGACAGGGGGCCTGGGGCCAACGTCCTGACTTTC

j_gene: TRBJ2-5
abundance: NA
len: 13
v_gene: TRBV7-9
d_gene: NA
CDR3aa: CASSSVLIETQYF
CDR3nt: TGTGCCAGCAGCTCCGTGCTCATTGAGACCCAGTACTTC

j_gene: TRBJ1-5
abundance: once
len: 18
v_gene: TRBV12-2
d_gene: NA
CDR3aa: CASRLELRTGGTPWPQHF
CDR3nt: TGTGCAAGTCGCTTAGAGCTTAGGACAGGGGGTACCCCTTGGCCCCAGCATTTT